The 4 T cell receptor beta chains in this list originate from one sample, sequenced in a study of T cells after yellow fever vaccination. Using its own MiXCR run on the 5' RACE reads, TCRdb lists one record per CDR3 protein. Of around 360,000 distinct CDR3 sequences in the sample, 11% were seen once. Source: PBMCs, taken on the day of the first yellow fever vaccination. The source of these receptors is a man between 18 and 35 years old who received the YFV17D yellow fever vaccine.

This clonotype came up many times. The chain combines TRBV18 with TRBJ2-6, with no clear D. Germline CDR1 is KGHSH and CDR2 is LQKENI. With 0 bases removed from V and 4 bases from J, the gap between germline ends came to 10 bases. The CDR3 length is 16 residues. This CDR3 is CASSPPGSAGANVLTF. DNA for the CDR3: TGTGCCAGCTCACCACCGGGAAGTGCCGGGGCCAACGTCCTGACTTTC.

This clonotype was picked up many times. V usage is TRBV5-5 and J usage is TRBJ2-4; D remains ambiguous. Germline CDR1 SGHKS, CDR2 YYEKEE (reference sequence). The CDR3 has 14 residues. V shed 0 bases and J shed 9 bases, with 13 bases lying between them. This chain's CDR3 is CASSLELGLGIQYF. The DNA of the CDR3 is TGTGCCAGCAGCTTGGAGCTGGGTTTGGGCATTCAGTACTTC.

This clonotype was detected only a few times. The rearrangement links TRBV6-5 to TRBJ1-5; tentative D call: TRBD1 (5 bases). Trimming took off 4 bases at V and 3 bases at J, with 16 bases between the two ends. Germline V gene data show CDR1 as MNHEY and CDR2 as SVGAGI. The CDR3 sequence is 16 residues long. The CDR3 nucleotides are TGTGCCAGCAGTTTAAGGGACCAACCCCCCAATCAGCCCCAGCATTTT. Its protein product is CASSLRDQPPNQPQHF.

This clonotype was seen many times. The V and J genes are TRBV7-9 and TRBJ2-3, with D perhaps matching TRBD2 (6 bases). The CDR3 is 13 amino acids. Germline V lookup: CDR1 SEHNR, CDR2 FQNEAQ (reference sequence). V was trimmed by 4 bases and J by 10 bases, leaving 15 bases between them. CDR3 in amino acids: CASSWGVPEPQYF. CDR3 sequence (DNA): TGTGCCAGCAGCTGGGGGGTCCCCGAACCGCAGTATTTT. The full variable domain, rest sourced from reference TRBV7-9 and TRBJ2-3, is DTGVSQNPRHKITKRGQNVTFRCDPISEHNRLYWYRQTLGQGPEFLTYFQNEAQLEKSRLLSDRFSAERPKGSFSTLEIQRTEQGDSAMYLCASSWGVPEPQYFGPGTRLTVL.